The 20 T cell receptor beta chains below were found in one sample sequenced in a study of metastatic and nonmetastatic thyroid tumors. TCRdb re-analyzed the PCR reads through MiXCR. The table lists around 28,000 clones, roughly 16% of them singletons. Patients underwent thyroid surgery, and none had received any treatment before it. The material sequenced was blood. The receptors were sampled from a female donor with papillary thyroid cancer or a benign thyroid nodule (not recorded which). Some clones in this sample may be carry-over from other donors' samples.

This clone was observed at least ten times. J is TRBJ1-1 and V is TRBV11-2; weak D call: TRBD1 (6 bases). V was clipped by 5 bases and J by 0 bases, with 16 bases between them. The CDR3 spans 16 residues. In germline, CDR1 is SGHAT, CDR2 FQNNGV. This CDR3 reads CASSGGSWVLNTEAFF. CDR3 nucleotide sequence: TGTGCCAGCAGCGGGGGCTCTTGGGTCCTGAACACTGAAGCTTTCTTT.

This clone came up many times. The chain links TRBV7-8 to TRBJ2-7, with 14 bases fitting TRBD2. Unmatched junction bases numbered 5, after V lost 5 bases and J lost 2 bases. In germline, CDR1 is SGHVS, CDR2 FQNEAQ. This CDR3 is built from 16 residues. DNA of the CDR3: TGTGCCAGCAGCGGACTAGCGGGGGGTAAAACCTACGAGCAGTACTTC. It translates to CASSGLAGGKTYEQYF.

This clone came up many times. The V call is TRBV10-3, the J call TRBJ1-4; D is unclear. V lost 8 bases and J lost 3, with 10 bases in between. This CDR3 spans 13 amino acids. The germline V gene has CDR1 ENHRY and CDR2 SYGVKD. Written as DNA, the CDR3 is TGTGCCATCGGTATAGCCCCTAATGAAAAACTGTTTTTT. Its protein is CAIGIAPNEKLFF.

As regards this clone: An end of the junction differs from the germline gene, which may be a read error. V usage is TRBV20-1 and J usage is TRBJ2-5; 8 bases agree with TRBD2. The CDR3 has 14 amino acids. CDR1 is DFQATT, CDR2 SNEGSKA, per germline (reference sequence). CDR3 sequence: CSAPAGGGQETQHF. CDR3 DNA: TGCAGTGCTCCCGCCGGGGGGGGCCAAGAGACCCAGCACTTC.

Concerning this clone: A junction boundary mismatches the germline segment, possibly from a read error. The J gene is TRBJ1-2, the V gene TRBV6-1; D is perhaps TRBD1 (6 bases). CDR3 length equals 17 residues. Germline V lookup: CDR1 MNHNS, CDR2 SASEGT. CDR3 sequence: CASSPGLAGALSKVYTF. CDR3 coding DNA: TGTGCCAGCAGTCCTGGGCTAGCGGGGGCCCTAAGCAAGGTCTACACTTTC.

This clone was seen ten or more times. The chain employs TRBV20-1 and TRBJ2-1, with 15 bases aligning to TRBD2. Germline trimming cut 5 bases from V and 3 bases from J; bases unmatched to any gene: 5. The CDR3 sequence is 16 residues long. Germline values: CDR1 DFQATT, CDR2 SNEGSKA (reference sequence). The CDR3: CSAWTSGRGFYNEQFF. The CDR3 bases are TGCAGTGCTTGGACTAGCGGGAGGGGATTCTACAATGAGCAGTTCTTC.

This clone was detected many times. The J gene is TRBJ1-6, the V gene TRBV11-2; tentatively, D is TRBD1 (5 bases). The CDR3 has 14 amino acids. CDR1 SGHAT and CDR2 FQNNGV come from the germline V gene. V lost 5 bases to trimming and J lost 6 bases, with 11 bases between them. CDR3 bases: TGTGCCAGCAGCACGTCGGGACTTAATTCACCCCTCCACTTT. This codes for CASSTSGLNSPLHF.

This clone was detected many times. The chain recombines TRBV10-1 with TRBJ2-5; 9 bases match TRBD2. Trimming cost V 6 bases and J 3 bases; bases outside gene matches: 11. CDR3 length equals 16 residues. CDR1 is WNHNN, CDR2 SYGVQD, per germline (reference sequence). The DNA of the CDR3 is TGCGCCAGCAGAGAAGGCGGGGGGGCCTTAAAAGAGACCCAGTACTTC. Encoded protein: CASREGGGALKETQYF.

This clone was counted ten times or more. The chain uses TRBV19 and TRBJ1-1; the D gene is possibly TRBD1 (5 bases). Germline loops: CDR1 LNHDA, CDR2 SQIVND (reference sequence). There are 13 residues in the CDR3. The ends were cut back, 4 bases at V and 2 bases at J, with 8 bases in the middle. The DNA for the CDR3 is TGTGCCAGTAGTAGGGGCAGTAACACTGAAGCTTTCTTT. It encodes CASSRGSNTEAFF.

The chain joins TRBV6-5 to TRBJ1-5, with 9 positions matching TRBD1. The germline CDR1 and CDR2 sequences are MNHEY and SVGAGI. Germline trimming cut 4 bases from V and 10 bases from J; bases unmatched to any gene: 5. The CDR3 contains 13 residues. The CDR3 nucleotides read TGTGCCAGCAGTTCCCGGGACAGGGAACCCCAGCATTTT. Its protein product is CASSSRDREPQHF.

The V gene is TRBV11-3, the J gene TRBJ1-2; 7 bases map to TRBD1. Per the germline V gene, CDR1 is SGHNT and CDR2 is YENEEA. This CDR3 comprises 13 residues. Trimming cost V 5 bases and J 4 bases; bases outside gene matches: 4. The CDR3 sequence: CASSTDRFYGYTF. CDR3 DNA: TGTGCCAGCAGCACGGACAGGTTCTATGGCTACACCTTC.

Comment on this clone: A much larger clone differs from this one at a single base, so this may be a read error. The rearrangement uses TRBV5-6 and TRBJ1-2; no reliable D call. The V gene's germline CDR1 is SGHDT and CDR2 YYEEEE. This CDR3 region has 12 residues. Written as DNA, the CDR3 is TGTGTCAGCAGCCCCGGGGACTATGGCTACACCTTC. Protein sequence: CVSSPGDYGYTF.

The CDR3 protein is CARTTWLNYGYTF. In nucleotides, the CDR3 is TGTGCCAGAACGACATGGCTTAACTATGGCTACACCTTC. The chain is built from TRBV6-1 and TRBJ1-2; D gene unclear. CDR3 size: 13 residues. Trimming removed 9 bases at V and 1 base at J, with 12 bases between. The germline CDR1 and CDR2 sequences are MNHNS and SASEGT.

As concerns this clone: The sample carries other DNA sequences with the same CDR3. This chain connects TRBV18 to TRBJ2-7; either TRBD1 or TRBD2 may fit D (5 bases each). Germline CDR1 reads KGHSH; CDR2 reads LQKENI. This CDR3 has 15 amino acids. The V gene lost 0 bases and the J gene lost 3 bases, with 12 bases spanning the gap. The CDR3 loop is CASSPPGTGNYEQYF. CDR3 sequence (DNA): TGTGCCAGCTCACCACCAGGGACGGGAAACTACGAGCAGTACTTC.

This clone showed up many times. This rearrangement joins TRBV20-1 to TRBJ2-7; no reliable D call. CDR3 length: 14 residues. With 5 bases removed from V and 0 bases from J, the gap between germline ends came to 14 bases. Germline-derived CDR1 and CDR2 are DFQATT and SNEGSKA (reference sequence). The DNA for the CDR3 is TGCAGTGCTTCCCGAGACGGAAGCTCCTACGAGCAGTACTTC. Residues: CSASRDGSSYEQYF.

This clone is medium-sized in the sample. The chain combines TRBV12-5 with TRBJ2-2, with D unclear. The CDR3 is made up of 12 amino acids. The V gene's germline CDR1 is LGHNT and CDR2 FRNRAP. Trimming took off 1 base at V and 8 bases at J, with 5 bases between the two ends. The CDR3 DNA reads as TGTGCTAGTGGTTTGGCGACAGGGGAGCTGTTTTTT. Protein: CASGLATGELFF.

This CDR3 reads CASSIGGGVSYEQYF. In nucleotides, the CDR3 is TGTGCCAGTAGTATAGGAGGCGGGGTATCCTACGAGCAGTACTTC. The genes are TRBV19 and TRBJ2-7, with TRBD2 as a possible D gene (6 bases). The length of the CDR3 is 15 residues. Germline V lookup: CDR1 LNHDA, CDR2 SQIVND (reference sequence). The V end lost 1 base, the J end lost 1 base, and 11 bases lay between the germline ends.

J is TRBJ2-1 and V is TRBV20-1; 9 nucleotides line up with TRBD2. The CDR3 has 14 amino acids. V was pared by 1 base and J by 8 bases, with 6 bases of the junction left unmatched. Germline values: CDR1 DFQATT, CDR2 SNEGSKA (reference sequence). The CDR3 DNA reads TGCAGTGCTAGAGGGTCTAGCGGGGTGGATGAGCAGTTCTTC. Translated: CSARGSSGVDEQFF.

This clone occurred many times. The V gene is TRBV11-3, the J gene TRBJ2-1; the D is unclear. The CDR3 has 15 residues. Germline CDR1 and CDR2: SGHNT and YENEEA. Trimming pared 6 bases from V and 1 base from J, leaving 13 bases between. CDR3 in DNA: TGTGCCAGCAGTTTCGAAGGAGAGTCCTACAATGAGCAGTTCTTC. The encoded protein is CASSFEGESYNEQFF. Filled out from reference TRBV11-3 and TRBJ2-1, the complete variable domain reads EAGVVQSPRYKIIEKKQPVAFWCNPISGHNTLYWYLQNLGQGPELLIRYENEEAVDDSQLPKDRFSAERLKGVDSTLKIQPAELGDSAVYLCASSFEGESYNEQFFGPGTRLTVL.

This clone was seen more than once but under ten times. The rearrangement links TRBV28 to TRBJ2-7; 10 bases fit TRBD2. Germline CDR1 MDHEN, CDR2 SYDVKM. The CDR3 runs 13 residues. Trimming cost V 3 bases and J 6 bases; bases outside gene matches: 2. The CDR3 loop reads CASSLKREGEQYF. CDR3 DNA sequence: TGTGCCAGCAGTTTGAAGCGGGAGGGCGAGCAGTACTTC.